This T cell receptor beta chain was identified in a study of blood T cell repertoires in COVID-19. CDR1 SGHVS and CDR2 FQNEAQ come from the germline V gene. V trimming: 0 bases; J trimming: 0 bases; junction bases outside the gene matches: 2. The CDR3 is made up of 15 amino acids. TCRdb's table, derived via immunoSEQ multiplex PCR, lists solely in-frame clones and lacks some. This sample carries 140,000 to 150,000 clones, around 87% of them seen once, and the ten largest clones take about 6%. The sequence came from a man aged 80 or over with acute or convalescent COVID-19. The V call is TRBV7-8, the J call TRBJ2-7, with 7 bases lining up with TRBD2. Sequencing input: peripheral blood. CDR3 in DNA: TGTGCCAGCAGCTTAGCGGGGGGGGACTCCTACGAGCAGTACTTC. Translation: CASSLAGGDSYEQYF.